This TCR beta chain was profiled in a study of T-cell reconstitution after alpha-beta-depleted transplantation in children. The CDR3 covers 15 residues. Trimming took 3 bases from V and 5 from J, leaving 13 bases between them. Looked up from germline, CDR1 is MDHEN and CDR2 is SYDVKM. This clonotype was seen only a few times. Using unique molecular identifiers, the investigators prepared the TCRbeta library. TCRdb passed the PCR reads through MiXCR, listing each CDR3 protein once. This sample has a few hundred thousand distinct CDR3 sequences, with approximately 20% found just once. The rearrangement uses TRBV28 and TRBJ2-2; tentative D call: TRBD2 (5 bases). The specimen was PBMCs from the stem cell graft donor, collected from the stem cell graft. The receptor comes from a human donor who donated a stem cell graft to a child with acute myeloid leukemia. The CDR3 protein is CASSLGGSRTGELFF. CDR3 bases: TGTGCCAGCAGTTTGGGTGGGAGTAGGACCGGGGAGCTGTTTTTT.